A selection of T cell receptor beta chains follows, all from one sample in a study of prognosis after radiotherapy for stage I lung cancer. One entry per CDR3 protein, called by TCRdb with MiXCR from the multiplex PCR reads. Seen here are 15,000 or so distinct CDR3 sequences, 29% observed once, and the top ten hold under 40%. The sample consisted of PBMCs, taken before or after stereotactic body radiation therapy (not recorded which). The receptors were gathered from a donor at least 50 years old with non-small cell lung cancer. CDR3s leave out the opening cysteine and the closing phenylalanine or tryptophan.

TRBV11-2	16	TRBJ2-1	ASSLAPTPRGRGNEQF
TRBV20-1	12	TRBJ2-2	SARGRQKAGELF
TRBV19	12	TRBJ1-5	DSRPGTADRPQH
TRBV27	13	TRBJ2-5	ACSHGQGASETQY
TRBV11-3	14	TRBJ1-3	ANSFGTASSENTIY
TRBV7-7	11	TRBJ2-3	ASSLRSDDTQY
TRBV28	14	TRBJ2-5	QQLLVGGGRQETQY
TRBV20-1	10	TRBJ2-7	SADRESYEQY
TRBV2	13	TRBJ2-2	ASSPTRGLGGELF
TRBV6-1	12	TRBJ2-5	ASSPGTGVGTQY
TRBV20-1	10	TRBJ1-3	SAMGAGNTIY
TRBV6-1	13	TRBJ2-3	ASRDCTGSLCTRY
TRBV7-6	13	TRBJ1-4	ASSFKTTTNEKLF
TRBV5-4	14	TRBJ2-2	ASSPPGAGGTGELF
TRBV12-3/TRBV12-4	10	TRBJ1-1	ASSFGEADAF
TRBV6-1	14	TRBJ2-1	ASSVRAGAGNNEQF
TRBV11-2	14	TRBJ2-2	ASSLDLGVRTGEPF
TRBV11-3	13	TRBJ2-1	ASSRGGVWGYEQF
TRBV28	12	TRBJ2-2	ASRPNLNTGELF
TRBV3-1	12	TRBJ2-7	ASSQGSPSYEQY
TRBV11-2	15	TRBJ2-6	ASSLTSGTPGANVLT
TRBV28	16	TRBJ2-3	ASRRGPGQVQGTDTQY
TRBV7-3	12	TRBJ2-1	ASSLSPAYNEQF
TRBV11-2	14	TRBJ2-1	ASSLALAGDYNEQF
TRBV12-3/TRBV12-4	13	TRBJ1-5	ASGGGWISNQPQH
TRBV6-4	13	TRBJ2-3	ASSDSWDNQASLN
TRBV18	10	TRBJ1-1	ASSPSGTEAF
TRBV19	11	TRBJ1-1	ASSRGVDTEAF
TRBV18	14	TRBJ2-7	ASSPPGTGVLYEQY
TRBV28	13	TRBJ1-5	ASIHPGQWNQPQH
TRBV28	11	TRBJ1-1	AISPFMNTEAF
TRBV6-2/TRBV6-3	14	TRBJ1-5	ASSYSIGASNQPQH
TRBV12-3/TRBV12-4	9	TRBJ1-2	ASSLGRSYT
TRBV2	11	TRBJ2-7	ASRRDITYEQY
TRBV7-2	14	TRBJ2-5	ASSLGLSREGETQY
TRBV11-2	13	TRBJ2-3	ASSLEPGGQATQY
TRBV27	14	TRBJ2-1	ASSLSCGSRYNEQF
TRBV27	12	TRBJ2-7	ASSFAEGYYEQY
TRBV20-1	10	TRBJ2-7	SGLAGTYEQY
TRBV7-8	14	TRBJ1-1	ASSLGTKRGNTEAF
TRBV2	10	TRBJ2-7	ASSETGIEQY
TRBV20-1	13	TRBJ2-7	SASGLLAGSYEQY
TRBV7-3	12	TRBJ2-3	ASSLLGSTDTQY
TRBV15	11	TRBJ1-5	ATRGDSNQPQH
TRBV5-4	12	TRBJ1-4	ASSPGLEMEKLF
TRBV5-1	14	TRBJ2-7	ASSLRGGRKNYEQY
TRBV20-1	11	TRBJ1-5	SALSEGNQPQH